This T cell receptor (beta chain) came from a study of T cell repertoires in cytomegalovirus infection. Study overall: HLA-B-restricted CMV epitopes that are well studied, plus recently identified HLA-C-restricted ones, were used by the study. Public TCR beta signatures indicated both CMV infection and matching HLA type.

MiXCR was run by TCRdb on the reads, yielding one entry per CDR3 protein. The sample yields 900,000 to 950,000 distinct CDR3 sequences, roughly a third seen once. Study conclusions and caveats: Summed frequency of shared TCR beta families picked out CMV carriers who also had the relevant HLA. Ex vivo, HLA-C-restricted CMV-specific TCR beta clonotypes prevailed over the rest of the response.

Germline CDR1 reads SGHTA; CDR2 reads FQGTGA. This CDR3 is 16 amino acids long. V was clipped by 4 bases and J by 5 bases; unmatched bases: 12. Worth noting for this clonotype: Its antigen is currently unknown.

This TCR came from a human donor in good health (CMV status not recorded). Some clones in this sample may be carry-over from other donors' samples. The chain joins TRBV7-3 to TRBJ1-1; the match to TRBD1 covers 8 bases. The sequencing here drew on cultured CD8+ T cells from PBMCs, taken from culture after CMV antigen stimulation. DNA for the CDR3: TGTGCCAGCAGCTCGTTTCCAGGGGGCGTTTTTACTGAAGCTTTCTTT. Its translation is CASSSFPGGVFTEAFF. The full variable domain, completed using reference TRBV7-3 and TRBJ1-1, is GAGVSQTPSNKVTEKGKYVELRCDPISGHTALYWYRQSLGQGPEFLIYFQGTGAADDSGLPNDRFFAVRPEGSVSTLKIQRTERGDSAVYLCASSSFPGGVFTEAFFGQGTRLTVV.